In its sample, the clone carrying this T cell receptor (beta chain) was seen many times. TCRdb recomputed calls from the RT-PCR reads with MiXCR, one row per CDR3 protein. Of almost 700,000 distinct CDR3 sequences listed, 12% to 15% are singletons. Between the trimmed V and J ends, which lost 4 bases and 4 bases, there was a span of 7 bases. In germline, CDR1 is MDHEN, CDR2 SYDVKM. CDR3 length equals 13 residues. This receptor was obtained from a female donor in good health, serving as a healthy control. The V and J genes are TRBV28 and TRBJ2-2; D remains unclear. The sample comprised memory CD4+ T cells from blood. The CDR3 is CASSSYTTGELFF. DNA of the CDR3: TGTGCCAGCAGTTCATACACCACCGGGGAGCTGTTTTTT.